This is a list of T cell receptor beta chains from one sample in a study of T-cell reconstitution after alpha-beta-depleted transplantation in children. TCRdb passed the PCR reads through MiXCR, listing each CDR3 protein once. The sample has some 70,000 distinct CDR3 sequences; about 7.3% are singletons. This specimen was PBMCs from the stem cell graft donor, taken from the stem cell graft. These receptors were collected from a human donor who donated a stem cell graft to a child with acute lymphoblastic leukemia. Each CDR3 is given with its conserved first and last residue. The D gene is left open where the match is weak. The size field is filled for only some rows; it gives once, few, many or a size class.

D: NA; size: few; J: TRBJ1-1; V: TRBV29-1; CDR3: CSVEDGRGSTEAFF; DNA: TGCAGCGTTGAAGATGGTAGGGGGAGCACTGAAGCTTTCTTT
D: NA; size: NA; J: TRBJ2-1; V: TRBV14; CDR3: CASSQQRDEQFF; DNA: TGTGCCAGCAGCCAACAACGGGATGAGCAGTTCTTC
D: NA; size: many; J: TRBJ2-2; V: TRBV12-3/TRBV12-4; CDR3: CASSLLGGTSTGELFF; DNA: TGTGCCAGCAGCCTCCTAGGCGGTACAAGCACCGGGGAGCTGTTTTTT
D: TRBD2; size: many; J: TRBJ2-1; V: TRBV5-1; CDR3: CASSSTSPSEQFF; DNA: TGCGCCAGTAGCTCGACTAGCCCCTCTGAGCAGTTCTTC
D: NA; size: many; J: TRBJ2-5; V: TRBV12-3/TRBV12-4; CDR3: CASTIGGETQYF; DNA: TGTGCCAGCACCATAGGGGGAGAGACCCAGTACTTC
D: TRBD2; size: NA; J: TRBJ2-7; V: TRBV7-9; CDR3: CASRGYAGDSSYEQYF; DNA: TGTGCCAGCAGGGGCTACGCGGGAGACAGCTCCTACGAGCAGTACTTC
D: NA; size: many; J: TRBJ2-7; V: TRBV3-1; CDR3: CASSQGDEQYF; DNA: TGTGCCAGCAGCCAAGGAGACGAGCAGTACTTC
D: TRBD1; size: many; J: TRBJ1-5; V: TRBV20-1; CDR3: CSASPGTGFQPQHF; DNA: TGCAGTGCTTCCCCCGGGACAGGGTTTCAGCCCCAGCATTTT
D: TRBD2; size: NA; J: TRBJ2-5; V: TRBV28; CDR3: CASSPSGSWHSQDTQYF; DNA: TGTGCCAGCAGCCCTAGCGGGAGCTGGCATTCTCAAGATACCCAGTACTTC
D: TRBD1; size: NA; J: TRBJ1-4; V: TRBV3-1; CDR3: CSTCRRQGAGANEKLFF; DNA: TGTTCCACCTGCCGCCGACAGGGGGCCGGGGCTAATGAAAAACTGTTTTTT
D: TRBD2; size: many; J: TRBJ2-5; V: TRBV27; CDR3: CASSWTSAQETQYF; DNA: TGTGCCAGCAGTTGGACTAGCGCGCAAGAGACCCAGTACTTC
D: TRBD1; size: many; J: TRBJ2-1; V: TRBV6-4; CDR3: CASSDSRTGGNEQFF; DNA: TGTGCCAGCAGTGACTCTAGGACAGGGGGCAATGAGCAGTTCTTC
D: NA; size: many; J: TRBJ2-7; V: TRBV28; CDR3: CASSLSLGDLGPDLYEQYF; DNA: TGTGCCAGCAGTTTATCGTTAGGGGATCTGGGGCCAGACCTCTACGAGCAGTACTTC
D: TRBD2; size: few; J: TRBJ2-1; V: TRBV5-1; CDR3: CASSLDSGRENEQFF; DNA: TGCGCCAGCAGCTTGGATAGCGGGAGGGAGAATGAGCAGTTCTTC
D: TRBD1; size: many; J: TRBJ1-5; V: TRBV27; CDR3: CASAGQVYQPQHF; DNA: TGTGCCAGCGCTGGACAGGTCTATCAGCCCCAGCATTTT
D: TRBD2; size: NA; J: TRBJ2-5; V: TRBV28; CDR3: CASSLLGLAPRETQYF; DNA: TGTGCCAGCAGTTTATTGGGACTAGCCCCGAGGGAGACCCAGTACTTC
D: TRBD1; size: many; J: TRBJ1-5; V: TRBV19; CDR3: CASSTIQGNSNQPQHF; DNA: TGTGCCAGTAGTACTATACAGGGGAACAGCAATCAGCCCCAGCATTTT
D: NA; size: many; J: TRBJ1-5; V: TRBV28; CDR3: CASSDGKSANQPQHF; DNA: TGTGCCAGCAGCGACGGGAAGAGTGCCAATCAGCCCCAGCATTTT
D: NA; size: many; J: TRBJ2-2; V: TRBV27; CDR3: CASSLRFTGELFF; DNA: TGTGCCAGCAGTTTGAGGTTTACCGGGGAGCTGTTTTTT
D: TRBD2; size: many; J: TRBJ2-7; V: TRBV20-1; CDR3: CSAKSGGDTYEQYF; DNA: TGCAGTGCTAAGAGCGGGGGGGATACCTACGAGCAGTACTTC
D: NA; size: NA; J: TRBJ2-4; V: TRBV7-8; CDR3: CASSPDWPGNIQYF; DNA: TGTGCCAGCAGCCCCGACTGGCCGGGTAACATTCAGTACTTC
D: NA; size: many; J: TRBJ1-1; V: TRBV29-1; CDR3: CSAHRVGGTEAFF; DNA: TGCAGCGCCCACAGGGTTGGGGGCACTGAAGCTTTCTTT
D: TRBD1; size: NA; J: TRBJ1-5; V: TRBV19; CDR3: CASSITGGVNQPQHF; DNA: TGTGCCAGTAGTATAACAGGGGGCGTCAATCAGCCCCAGCATTTT
D: TRBD1; size: many; J: TRBJ2-2; V: TRBV4-3; CDR3: CASSQSGQGSTGELFF; DNA: TGCGCCAGCAGCCAATCGGGACAGGGTAGCACCGGGGAGCTGTTTTTT
D: NA; size: many; J: TRBJ1-2; V: TRBV12-3/TRBV12-4; CDR3: CASSSYATNYGYTF; DNA: TGTGCCAGCAGTTCGTACGCCACTAACTATGGCTACACCTTC
D: NA; size: few; J: TRBJ1-1; V: TRBV7-9; CDR3: CASSFGDRSEAFF; DNA: TGTGCCAGCAGCTTTGGCGACAGGAGTGAAGCTTTCTTT
D: TRBD2; size: many; J: TRBJ2-1; V: TRBV10-3; CDR3: CAISESASGPPLNEQFF; DNA: TGTGCCATCAGTGAGTCCGCTAGCGGACCCCCCTTAAATGAGCAGTTCTTC
D: NA; size: few; J: TRBJ1-6; V: TRBV9; CDR3: CASSVGESGNSPLHF; DNA: TGTGCCAGCAGCGTGGGAGAATCGGGGAATTCACCCCTCCACTTT
D: NA; size: many; J: TRBJ2-4; V: TRBV29-1; CDR3: CSVVTQLVAKNIQYF; DNA: TGCAGCGTTGTGACCCAACTCGTAGCCAAAAACATTCAGTACTTC
D: NA; size: many; J: TRBJ1-5; V: TRBV12-3/TRBV12-4; CDR3: CASSLGPQGLNQPQHF; DNA: TGTGCCAGCAGTTTGGGCCCCCAGGGCCTCAATCAGCCCCAGCATTTT
D: TRBD1; size: few; J: TRBJ1-2; V: TRBV11-1; CDR3: CASSPPDRGAILNYGYTF; DNA: TGTGCCAGCAGCCCCCCTGACAGGGGGGCAATACTTAACTATGGCTACACCTTC
D: NA; size: many; J: TRBJ2-2; V: TRBV12-3/TRBV12-4; CDR3: CASSLSGTMSGELFF; DNA: TGTGCCAGCAGTTTATCCGGGACCATGAGCGGGGAGCTGTTTTTT
D: TRBD1; size: few; J: TRBJ1-1; V: TRBV27; CDR3: CASSPRTGANTEAFF; DNA: TGTGCCAGCAGTCCCCGGACAGGAGCGAACACTGAAGCTTTCTTT
D: TRBD1; size: few; J: TRBJ2-2; V: TRBV2; CDR3: CASTGNLQGWTGELFF; DNA: TGTGCCAGCACCGGGAACCTACAGGGGTGGACCGGGGAGCTGTTTTTT
D: NA; size: many; J: TRBJ2-1; V: TRBV11-3; CDR3: CASSPGGGSYNEQFF; DNA: TGTGCCAGCAGCCCCGGCGGAGGCTCCTACAATGAGCAGTTCTTC
D: TRBD1; size: many; J: TRBJ1-2; V: TRBV27; CDR3: CASSLSTGGNYGYTF; DNA: TGTGCCAGCAGTTTATCGACAGGGGGTAACTATGGCTACACCTTC
D: NA; size: few; J: TRBJ1-6; V: TRBV7-3; CDR3: CASSPGGNSPLHF; DNA: TGTGCCAGCAGCCCCGGGGGAAATTCACCCCTCCACTTT
D: TRBD2; size: many; J: TRBJ2-3; V: TRBV10-3; CDR3: CAISPLAGGLTDTQYF; DNA: TGTGCCATCAGTCCGCTAGCGGGGGGTCTCACAGATACGCAGTATTTT
D: NA; size: many; J: TRBJ2-3; V: TRBV6-5; CDR3: CASSYSPDTPTQYF; DNA: TGTGCCAGCAGTTACTCCCCTGACACGCCGACGCAGTATTTT
D: TRBD2; size: many; J: TRBJ2-2; V: TRBV6-4; CDR3: CASSDLTSGGELFF; DNA: TGTGCCAGCAGTGATTTGACTAGCGGCGGGGAGCTGTTTTTT
D: NA; size: many; J: TRBJ1-3; V: TRBV7-8; CDR3: CASSRLGSGNTIYF; DNA: TGTGCCAGCAGCAGACTAGGCTCTGGAAACACCATATATTTT